These 29 T cell receptor beta chains share one sample of origin, sequenced in a study of CD8+CD57+ T cells in acquired aplastic anemia. Genomic DNA templated the TCR beta VDJ and CDR3 profiling. TCRdb analysed the reads with MiXCR anew, one entry per CDR3 protein. The table shows some 160,000 distinct CDR3 sequences, with 40% to 60% occurring only once. Patients chosen for sequencing had shown CD8+CD57+ cell expansion by flow cytometry. Sequenced: sorted CD4+, CD8+, or CD8+CD57+ T cells (not recorded which) from PBMCs. These receptors all come from a human donor with aplastic anemia.

The chain employs TRBV27 and TRBJ1-5, with unresolved D. V was trimmed by 8 bases and J by 0 bases, leaving 14 bases between them. The CDR3 covers 15 residues. Per germline, CDR1 MNHEY and CDR2 SMNVEV (reference sequence). CDR3 protein: CASALGEFSNQPQHF. CDR3 DNA: TGTGCCAGCGCCCTTGGGGAATTTAGCAATCAGCCCCAGCATTTT.

The chain employs TRBV2 and TRBJ2-5, with D perhaps matching TRBD1 (6 bases). Trimming took off 8 bases at V and 1 base at J, with 17 bases between the two ends. Germline V gene lookup returns CDR1 SNHLY and CDR2 FYNNEI. The CDR3 is made up of 15 amino acids. The CDR3 region has the DNA TGTGCCAGCTCACCAGTGGGACATTGCCAAGAGACCCAGTACTTC. It is translated as CASSPVGHCQETQYF.

This clonotype was counted at least ten times. The rearrangement uses TRBV19 and TRBJ1-4, with TRBD1 matching 9 bases. Germline loops: CDR1 LNHDA, CDR2 SQIVND (reference sequence). CDR3 size: 15 residues. The trim removed 2 bases at V and 6 bases at J, leaving 4 bases unmatched. Here the CDR3 reads CASSIQRTGDEKLFF. DNA of the CDR3: TGTGCCAGTAGTATACAACGGACAGGGGATGAAAAACTGTTTTTT.

In this sample, this clonotype turned up a few times. The gene calls are TRBV29-1 and TRBJ2-5; D may correspond to TRBD1 or TRBD2 (5 bases each). The CDR3 is 11 residues long. CDR1 and CDR2 from the germline V gene are SQVTM and ANQGSEA. V was clipped by 8 bases and J by 2 bases, with 9 bases between them. In DNA, the CDR3 is TGCAGCTGGGACGGTCAAGAGACCCAGTACTTC. Residues: CSWDGQETQYF.

This sequence joins TRBV10-3 and TRBJ1-2, with TRBD1 matching over 7 bases. Germline-derived CDR1 and CDR2 are ENHRY and SYGVKD. With V trimmed by 1 base and J by 4 bases, 9 bases remained unmatched. This CDR3 region has 16 residues. The chain's CDR3 is CAISELRRGRGYGYTF. The DNA of the CDR3 is TGTGCCATCAGTGAGTTACGAAGGGGGCGCGGCTATGGCTACACCTTC.

This clonotype was seen at least ten times. The chain employs TRBV7-9 and TRBJ2-1, with D tentatively TRBD1 or TRBD2 (5 bases each). Germline lookup yields CDR1 SEHNR and CDR2 FQNEAQ (reference sequence). The V end was cut by 8 bases, the J end by 9 bases, with 23 bases between. The CDR3 consists of 15 residues. CDR3 amino acids: CASGQTGTAVSEQFF. The CDR3 DNA is TGTGCCAGCGGGCAAACCGGGACGGCGGTTAGTGAGCAGTTCTTC.

This clonotype occurred many times. The chain links TRBV19 to TRBJ1-2; D call uncertain. Trimming shortened V by 8 bases and J by 4 bases, and 23 bases separated the two germline ends. This CDR3 has 16 residues. Germline V lookup: CDR1 LNHDA, CDR2 SQIVND (reference sequence). Here the CDR3 DNA reads TGTGCCAGTTCCCCCCTCTTACAGCGGGAAATCTATGGCTACACCTTC. This sequence encodes CASSPLLQREIYGYTF.

The gene calls are TRBV9 and TRBJ2-7; the match to TRBD2 covers 15 bases. The J call may be mistaken, given a closer DNA end match to TRBJ2-1. The CDR3 has 16 residues. The germline V gene encodes CDR1 SGDLS and CDR2 YYNGEE. The CDR3 loop reads CASSLGLAGGHNEQFF. In DNA, the CDR3 is TGTGCCAGCAGCCTGGGACTAGCGGGAGGACACAATGAGCAGTTCTTC.

The table lists this clonotype with many counts. This rearrangement joins TRBV4-3 to TRBJ2-7; no definite D call. There are 13 residues in the CDR3. In germline, CDR1 is LGHNA, CDR2 YSLEER. Trimming took 4 bases from V and 2 from J, leaving 9 bases between them. The CDR3 bases are TGCGCCAGCAGCCTCACGGAAGCCTACGAGCAGTACTTC. Protein: CASSLTEAYEQYF.

This clonotype came up many times. The gene calls are TRBV25-1 and TRBJ1-5; D call uncertain. Trimming removed 2 bases at V and 5 bases at J, with 13 bases between. CDR1 MGHDK and CDR2 SYGVNS come from the germline V gene. CDR3 size: 15 residues. This CDR3 is CASSEVGQIYQPQHF. The CDR3 DNA reads as TGTGCCAGCAGTGAAGTCGGCCAGATTTATCAGCCCCAGCATTTT.

Ten or more counts support this clonotype. V is TRBV6-1 and J is TRBJ2-5, with 7 bases fitting TRBD2. This CDR3 contains 15 residues. Germline assignment: CDR1 MNHNS and CDR2 SASEGT. J gave up 1 base and V 6 bases, and 8 bases lay outside the gene matches. The CDR3 DNA sequence: TGTGCCAGCAGCCCCCCTTCTAGCGGCCAAGAGACCCAGTACTTC. It codes for CASSPPSSGQETQYF.

This clonotype appeared a few times. This rearrangement joins TRBV11-2 to TRBJ1-3; D gene uncertain. Germline values: CDR1 SGHAT, CDR2 FQNNGV. The CDR3 is 15 residues long. Trimming took 3 bases from V and 4 from J, leaving 13 bases between them. CDR3 region: CASSFEHGGGNTIYF. Here the CDR3 DNA reads TGTGCCAGCAGCTTCGAACACGGAGGGGGAAACACCATATATTTT.

As regards this clonotype: With a much larger clone just one base away, this may be a read error. This chain links TRBV5-5 with TRBJ2-7; TRBD2 aligns across 8 bases. Germline V gene lookup returns CDR1 SGHKS and CDR2 YYEKEE (reference sequence). The CDR3 runs 15 residues. V shed 10 bases and J 0 bases; nucleotides not matched to a gene: 12. CDR3 region: CACRVFSGNSYEQYF. The CDR3 region has the DNA TGTGCCTGCCGCGTCTTTAGCGGGAACTCCTACGAGCAGTACTTC. Supplemented by reference TRBV5-5 and TRBJ2-7, the full variable domain reads DAGVTQSPTHLIKTRGQQVTLRCSPISGHKSVSWYQQVLGQGPQFIFQYYEKEERGRGNFPDRFSARQFPNYSSELNVNALLLGDSALYLCACRVFSGNSYEQYFGPGTRLTVT.

This chain joins TRBV25-1 and TRBJ1-5, with a tentative D call TRBD1 (5 bases). Germline CDR1 reads MGHDK; CDR2 reads SYGVNS. This CDR3 region has 16 residues. V lost 8 bases to trimming and J lost 0 bases, with 17 bases between them. DNA for the CDR3: TGTGCCAGCTGGTGTCCCTCGCAGGGTAGCAATCAGCCCCAGCATTTT. This gives the protein CASWCPSQGSNQPQHF. The variable domain in full, with the rest retrieved from reference TRBV25-1 and TRBJ1-5, is EADIYQTPRYLVIGTGKKITLECSQTMGHDKMYWYQQDPGMELHLIHYSYGVNSTEKGDLSSESTVSRIRTEHFPLTLESARPSHTSQYLCASWCPSQGSNQPQHFGDGTRLSIL.

The sample holds many counts of this clonotype. The rearrangement uses TRBV6-1 and TRBJ1-2; a weak D match, TRBD1 (5 bases). V dropped 8 bases and J dropped 4 bases, with 8 bases sitting between them. This CDR3 has 11 residues. Germline V lookup: CDR1 MNHNS, CDR2 SASEGT. CDR3 sequence reads: CASGDGYGYTF. In nucleotides, the CDR3 is TGTGCCAGCGGGGACGGCTATGGCTACACCTTC.

Here the CDR3 reads CSASASSGDTQYF. The CDR3, as DNA: TGCAGTGCTAGTGCCAGTTCGGGGGATACGCAGTATTTT. The chain recombines TRBV20-1 with TRBJ2-3, with a weak D call TRBD2 (5 bases). Germline values: CDR1 DFQATT, CDR2 SNEGSKA (reference sequence). The CDR3 covers 13 residues. Between the trimmed V and J ends, which lost 3 bases and 6 bases, there was a span of 13 bases.

The V and J genes are TRBV7-2 and TRBJ1-2; 8 bases align to TRBD1. V shed 1 base and J 4 bases; nucleotides not matched to a gene: 5. The CDR3 extends over 15 amino acids. Germline V gene data show CDR1 as SGHTA and CDR2 as FQGNSA. The CDR3 coding sequence is TGTGCCAGCAGCTTAGGGGGACAGGTCGGCTATGGCTACACCTTC. This gives the protein CASSLGGQVGYGYTF.

The sample holds a few counts of this clonotype. The chain links TRBV24-1 to TRBJ2-7, with D hard to call. The CDR3 runs 10 residues. Trimming took 4 bases from V and 6 from J, leaving 3 bases between them. CDR1 is KGHDR and CDR2 is SFDVKD in the germline V gene. Here the CDR3 DNA reads TGTGCCACCAGTGACAGCGAGCAGTACTTC. Protein sequence: CATSDSEQYF.

Only a few counts were recorded for this clonotype. V usage is TRBV12-5 and J usage is TRBJ2-1; 15 positions agree with TRBD2. With V trimmed by 3 bases and J by 4 bases, 10 bases remained unmatched. Germline V lookup: CDR1 LGHNT, CDR2 FRNRAP. The CDR3 sequence is 19 residues long. The CDR3 sequence is CASGFPGLAGGTHYNEQFF. The DNA for the CDR3 is TGTGCTAGTGGTTTCCCCGGACTAGCGGGAGGGACCCATTACAATGAGCAGTTCTTC.

The chain combines TRBV9 with TRBJ2-2, with 8 positions matching TRBD1. Germline trimming cut 1 base from V and 6 bases from J; bases unmatched to any gene: 5. The CDR3 sequence is 15 residues long. The germline CDR1 and CDR2 sequences are SGDLS and YYNGEE. The CDR3 DNA reads as TGTGCCAGCAGCGTATGGAAACAGGGGGCCGGGGAGCTGTTTTTT. Residues: CASSVWKQGAGELFF.

This chain connects TRBV30 to TRBJ1-1, with D maybe TRBD1 (6 bases). The CDR3 has 13 residues. The germline V gene encodes CDR1 GTSNPN and CDR2 SVGIG (reference sequence). Trimming stripped 6 bases from V and 6 bases from J, with 17 bases between. The CDR3 here is CACSEQGLAEAFF. The CDR3 DNA reads TGTGCCTGTTCGGAACAGGGCCTTGCTGAAGCTTTCTTT.

The chain joins TRBV9 to TRBJ2-2; D ambiguous. V lost 4 bases and J lost 1, with 8 bases in between. CDR1 is SGDLS and CDR2 is YYNGEE in the germline V gene. This CDR3 comprises 14 residues. DNA for the CDR3: TGTGCCAGCAGCCCCGTACGGAACACCGGGGAGCTGTTTTTT. It yields the protein CASSPVRNTGELFF.

This clonotype has at least ten counts. This rearrangement joins TRBV7-2 to TRBJ2-3, with a tentative D call TRBD2 (6 bases). The CDR3 has 13 residues. Between the trimmed V and J ends, which lost 0 bases and 8 bases, there was a span of 9 bases. Germline lookup yields CDR1 SGHTA and CDR2 FQGNSA. CDR3 coding DNA: TGTGCCAGCAGCTTAGCGCAGGGAGGTACGCAGTATTTT. Residues: CASSLAQGGTQYF.

This chain connects TRBV19 to TRBJ2-6; 7 bases line up with TRBD1. Germline CDR1 is LNHDA and CDR2 is SQIVND (reference sequence). The length of the CDR3 is 16 residues. With V trimmed by 7 bases and J by 1 base, 7 bases remained unmatched. The CDR3, as DNA: TGTGCCAGTACAACAGGGGCGATTTCTGGGGCCAACGTCCTGACTTTC. Translation: CASTTGAISGANVLTF.

This chain connects TRBV7-8 to TRBJ2-3, with TRBD1 identical over 8 bases. The CDR3 loop spans 13 amino acids. The junction had 1 base not matched to a gene; V was cut back by 2 bases and J by 6 bases. Germline lookup yields CDR1 SGHVS and CDR2 FQNEAQ. CDR3 in amino acids: CASSLRQGDTQYF. The CDR3 DNA reads as TGTGCCAGCAGCTTACGACAGGGGGATACGCAGTATTTT.

The chain links TRBV19 to TRBJ2-7; a weak D match, TRBD2 (6 bases). Trimming shortened V by 5 bases and J by 1 base, and 9 bases separated the two germline ends. Germline V gives CDR1 LNHDA, CDR2 SQIVND (reference sequence). CDR3 length equals 13 residues. The CDR3 here is CASSGGESYEQYF. The DNA for the CDR3 is TGTGCCAGTAGTGGCGGGGAATCCTACGAGCAGTACTTC.

DNA of the CDR3: TGTGCCACCAGTGACACCCGGGACGGCCTCAATCAGCCCCAGCATTTT. Its translation: CATSDTRDGLNQPQHF. The chain combines TRBV24-1 with TRBJ1-5, with D possibly TRBD1 on 5 matching bases. Trimming pared 4 bases from V and 3 bases from J, leaving 15 bases between. The germline gives CDR1 KGHDR, CDR2 SFDVKD. The CDR3 length is 16 residues.

The count of this clonotype is one. One junction end disagrees with the germline gene, perhaps due to a read error. The chain employs TRBV24-1 and TRBJ2-1; the D gene is possibly TRBD1 (5 bases). This CDR3 has 14 residues. Germline CDR1 is KGHDR and CDR2 is SFDVKD. CDR3 bases: TGTGCCGCCAGTGATTTTACAGGCTACAATGAGCAGTTCTTC. It yields the protein CAASDFTGYNEQFF.

This chain uses TRBV11-1 with TRBJ1-2; D is unresolved. V was shortened by 2 bases and J by 0 bases, with 16 bases between the two germline ends. The CDR3 extends over 17 amino acids. Germline-derived CDR1 and CDR2 are SGHAT and FQDESV (reference sequence). The CDR3 protein is CASSLRPPKGPNYGYTF. The CDR3 bases are TGTGCCAGCAGCTTACGCCCCCCCAAGGGCCCTAACTATGGCTACACCTTC.